This T cell receptor (beta chain) was identified during a study of blood T cell repertoires in COVID-19. Study-level background: T cells, B-cell-depleted T cells, or PBMCs supplied cDNA or gDNA.

The CDR3 has 14 residues. The ends were cut back, 4 bases at V and 2 bases at J, with 9 bases in the middle. In germline, CDR1 is KGHDR, CDR2 SFDVKD. Method: immunoSEQ multiplex PCR; TCRdb's copy keeps in-frame clones and lacks some. The sample records about 130,000 clones, over 80% being singletons. This sequence was found in a man in his 60s with acute or convalescent COVID-19. V usage is TRBV24-1 and J usage is TRBJ2-3; D is unclear. The material sequenced was peripheral blood. CDR3 nucleotide sequence: TGTGCCACCAGTGACCTACCCTACACAGATACGCAGTATTTT. Protein: CATSDLPYTDTQYF.